These T cell receptor beta chains were read from a single sample in a study of Ad26.COV2.S vaccination and SARS-CoV-2 variants. Assay used: immunoSEQ multiplex PCR; TCRdb lists only in-frame clones, some missing. In the table there are about 440,000 clones, 90% of which are singletons. Material: peripheral blood, obtained in a trial of Ad26.COV2.S vaccine versus placebo. These receptors originate from a person between 18 and 60 years old who received the Ad26.COV2.S COVID-19 vaccine or a placebo. The CDR3 runs from the conserved cysteine through the conserved F or W.

V gene: TRBV23-1; CDR3 protein: CASSPVSGYTDTQYF
V gene: TRBV6-1; CDR3 protein: CASSERGNGYTF
V gene: TRBV7-3; CDR3 protein: CASSLRGGQGKIF
V gene: TRBV9; CDR3 protein: CASSPQGITTLEQYF
V gene: TRBV24-1; CDR3 protein: CATSDPYTDTQYF
V gene: TRBV29-1; CDR3 protein: CSATGGSYEQYF
V gene: TRBV28; CDR3 protein: CASNPGEGPQYF
V gene: TRBV4-2; CDR3 protein: CASSQEAPYEQYF
V gene: TRBV5-6; CDR3 protein: CASSPISSYEQYF
V gene: TRBV18; CDR3 protein: CASSQTGTIRSYEQYF
V gene: TRBV5-6; CDR3 protein: CASSLGSGMSYNEQFF
V gene: TRBV3-1/TRBV3-2; CDR3 protein: CASSPKGGGGTEAFF
V gene: TRBV7-8; CDR3 protein: CASSPGASNQPQHF
V gene: TRBV28; CDR3 protein: CASSFSLIFYPSYEQYF
V gene: TRBV12-3/TRBV12-4; CDR3 protein: CASMETEAFF
V gene: TRBV10-3; CDR3 protein: CAISGTGGNTEAFF
V gene: TRBV12-5; CDR3 protein: CASGLGSGRGNQETQYF
V gene: TRBV19; CDR3 protein: CASSMGLLNTGELFF
V gene: TRBV9; CDR3 protein: CASSTSTGGTEAFF
V gene: TRBV11-3; CDR3 protein: CASSLGSRSSGETQYF
V gene: TRBV4-1; CDR3 protein: CASSQEKRLAGREQYF
V gene: TRBV18; CDR3 protein: CASSPRYEQYF
V gene: TRBV7-2; CDR3 protein: CASSLRRDRFYNEQFF
V gene: TRBV19; CDR3 protein: CASSAGQGSFNEQFF
V gene: TRBV12-3/TRBV12-4; CDR3 protein: CASSPGYEQYF
V gene: TRBV15; CDR3 protein: CATAAASSGSYEQYF
V gene: TRBV5-1; CDR3 protein: CASSLAPQGTNEKLFF
V gene: TRBV9; CDR3 protein: CASSVRGPNKETQYF
V gene: TRBV6-1; CDR3 protein: CASSEVIAGGLGGELFF
V gene: TRBV3-1/TRBV3-2; CDR3 protein: CATRRGQETQYF
V gene: TRBV19; CDR3 protein: CASSPPIGQPQHF
V gene: TRBV30; CDR3 protein: CAWSATGLSEQYF
V gene: TRBV5-1; CDR3 protein: CASSLNTGEDTQYF
V gene: TRBV29-1; CDR3 protein: CSAGEGRDTQYF
V gene: TRBV19; CDR3 protein: CASSGTSGQETQYF
V gene: TRBV9; CDR3 protein: CASSVVTLAGSLNEQFF
V gene: TRBV15; CDR3 protein: CATSSLWTGREDTEAFF
V gene: TRBV15; CDR3 protein: CATSGRGLSTDTQYF
V gene: TRBV5-1; CDR3 protein: CASSPTGKNTEAFF
V gene: TRBV20-1; CDR3 protein: CSASGSYYEQYF
V gene: TRBV27; CDR3 protein: CASGSGGSYNEQFF
V gene: TRBV10-3; CDR3 protein: CAITRGSAMNTEAFF
V gene: TRBV7-9; CDR3 protein: CASTHLSGSETQYF
V gene: TRBV7-2; CDR3 protein: CASSLGPWNSGANVLTF
V gene: TRBV11-2; CDR3 protein: CASSLGNEQFF
V gene: TRBV5-8; CDR3 protein: CASSPRREQFF
V gene: TRBV2; CDR3 protein: CASSLGLAGGPYF
V gene: TRBV18; CDR3 protein: CASSPGVVNTEAFF
V gene: TRBV6-6; CDR3 protein: CASSYPGRNQETQYF
V gene: TRBV6-2/TRBV6-3; CDR3 protein: CASSRDLGNTIYF
V gene: TRBV5-6; CDR3 protein: CASSGTGGPNVEQYF
V gene: TRBV18; CDR3 protein: CASSLKEPHSGNTIYF
V gene: TRBV28; CDR3 protein: CASSFRGLAGYEQFF
V gene: TRBV9; CDR3 protein: CASSVGARGGYNEQFF
V gene: TRBV19; CDR3 protein: CASSIGTKNIQYF
V gene: TRBV3-1/TRBV3-2; CDR3 protein: CASSLLAGALNEQFF
V gene: TRBV19; CDR3 protein: CASNNLDRVTGELFF
V gene: TRBV19; CDR3 protein: CASSIGAGTYGYTF
V gene: TRBV6-2/TRBV6-3; CDR3 protein: CASSSQGLYEQYF